One and the same sample provided the 26 T cell receptor beta chains below, sequenced in a study of blood T cell repertoires in COVID-19. Method: immunoSEQ multiplex PCR; TCRdb's copy keeps in-frame clones and lacks some. The sample consists of 85,000 to 110,000 clones, more than 75% of them appearing once. Sequences were obtained from peripheral blood. All receptors derive from a human donor in a cohort sampled during active COVID-19.

V usage is TRBV19 and J usage is TRBJ2-1, with 7 bases matching TRBD2. The CDR3 length is 15 residues. Germline V lookup: CDR1 LNHDA, CDR2 SQIVND (reference sequence). The J segment lost 3 bases and the V segment lost 2 bases, leaving 4 bases of the junction unmatched. CDR3 coding DNA: TGTGCCAGTAGTATAACTAGCGCTGGCTACAATGAGCAGTTCTTC. Its protein is CASSITSAGYNEQFF.

The rearrangement joins TRBV5-8 to TRBJ2-1; D call uncertain. CDR1 SGHTS and CDR2 YDEGEE come from the germline V gene. V was trimmed by 2 bases and J by 4 bases, leaving 10 bases between them. The CDR3 totals 14 residues. CDR3 nucleotide sequence: TGTGCCAGCAGCTTTCCGGGTCGGTACAATGAGCAGTTCTTC. Its translation is CASSFPGRYNEQFF.

This clone appeared once. V and J are TRBV5-1 and TRBJ1-1; D call uncertain. This CDR3 contains 16 residues. The germline V and J ends were trimmed by 0 bases and 3 bases, with 15 bases remaining between them. Germline CDR1 reads SGHRS; CDR2 reads YFSETQ. CDR3 region: CASSLVPGFSDTEAFF. CDR3 nucleotide sequence: TGCGCCAGCAGCTTGGTCCCCGGTTTTAGTGACACTGAAGCTTTCTTT.

CDR3: CASSIWGQEETQYF. The CDR3 bases are TGTGCCAGTAGTATTTGGGGGCAAGAGGAGACCCAGTACTTC. The chain recombines TRBV19 with TRBJ2-5, with a weak D call TRBD1 (6 bases). The V end lost 3 bases, the J end lost 5 bases, and 13 bases lay between the germline ends. The CDR3 runs 14 residues. Germline V gene data show CDR1 as LNHDA and CDR2 as SQIVND (reference sequence).

V gene TRBV6-1 combines with J gene TRBJ1-3, with D tentatively TRBD1 (5 bases). The CDR3 loop spans 15 amino acids. In germline, CDR1 is MNHNS, CDR2 SASEGT. Trimming left V 0 bases short and J 4 bases short, with 10 bases between. CDR3: CASSEAPGLGNTIYF. DNA of the CDR3: TGTGCCAGCAGTGAAGCCCCAGGGCTCGGAAACACCATATATTTT.

This clone was recorded only once. The rearrangement uses TRBV27 and TRBJ2-7, with TRBD1 identical over 9 bases. The germline V gene encodes CDR1 MNHEY and CDR2 SMNVEV (reference sequence). The J segment lost 5 bases and the V segment lost 4 bases, leaving 9 bases of the junction unmatched. The CDR3 totals 15 residues. CDR3 residues: CASSSAKTGGHEQYF. The CDR3, as DNA: TGTGCCAGCAGTTCCGCGAAGACAGGGGGTCACGAGCAGTACTTC.

The gene calls are TRBV5-6 and TRBJ1-5, with TRBD1 identical over 9 bases. Germline values: CDR1 SGHDT, CDR2 YYEEEE. This CDR3 is 19 amino acids long. After removal of 1 base from V and 1 base from J, the junction contained 12 bases not matched to a gene. The CDR3 loop reads CASSLLGQGLTGSNQPQHF. The CDR3 region has the DNA TGTGCCAGCAGCTTGTTGGGACAGGGATTGACGGGGAGCAATCAGCCCCAGCATTTT.

Only one count was recorded for this clone. J is TRBJ2-2 and V is TRBV28; tentatively, D is TRBD1 (6 bases). CDR3 size: 13 residues. V shed 8 bases and J shed 1 base, with 8 bases lying between them. Germline lookup yields CDR1 MDHEN and CDR2 SYDVKM. CDR3 protein: CASGGRNTGELFF. CDR3 nucleotides: TGTGCCAGCGGGGGCCGGAACACCGGGGAGCTGTTTTTT.

The chain uses TRBV5-4 and TRBJ2-3; the D is unclear. The CDR3 totals 16 residues. V lost 0 bases and J 0 bases, leaving 11 bases between the germline ends. Germline loops: CDR1 SGHNT, CDR2 YYREEE (reference sequence). CDR3 DNA sequence: TGTGCCAGCAGCTTGGCCTTTGGCCCGAGCACAGATACGCAGTATTTT. Amino acids: CASSLAFGPSTDTQYF.

The chain joins TRBV13 to TRBJ2-7; D gene uncertain. The V gene lost 2 bases and the J gene lost 3 bases, with 5 bases spanning the gap. CDR1 and CDR2 from the germline V gene are PRHDT and FYEKMQ (reference sequence). The CDR3 runs 12 residues. Here the CDR3 reads CASSLSRYEQYF. The CDR3 DNA reads as TGTGCCAGCAGCTTAAGCCGCTACGAGCAGTACTTC.

This rearrangement joins TRBV30 to TRBJ1-2, with a weak D call TRBD1 (6 bases). CDR1 and CDR2 (germline): GTSNPN, SVGIG (reference sequence). V lost 5 bases to trimming and J lost 4 bases, with 14 bases between them. The CDR3 length is 13 residues. Written as DNA, the CDR3 is TGTGCCTGGGCCAGGGGCCCAGGCTATGGCTACACCTTC. Translating it yields CAWARGPGYGYTF.

This chain uses TRBV18 with TRBJ2-7; 13 bases match TRBD2. Germline CDR1 and CDR2: KGHSH and LQKENI. The CDR3 runs to 17 residues. V gave up 2 bases and J gave up 5 bases; unmatched junction bases: 9. Written as DNA, the CDR3 is TGTGCCAGCTCACCAACTAGCGGGGGGGCCTCCTTCCACGAGCAGTACTTC. Translation gives CASSPTSGGASFHEQYF.

The V call is TRBV6-1, the J call TRBJ2-7; 9 bases align to TRBD1. Trimming removed 2 bases from V and 0 bases from J; junction bases left unmatched: 20. CDR3 length: 21 amino acids. The V gene's germline CDR1 is MNHNS and CDR2 SASEGT. The CDR3 DNA reads TGTGCCAGCAGTGAAACGGGGTCACACTTGGGACAGGGCCTTCTCTCCTACGAGCAGTACTTC. Protein: CASSETGSHLGQGLLSYEQYF.

V and J are TRBV18 and TRBJ2-4; no clear D. V lost 6 bases and J lost 4, with 19 bases in between. In germline, CDR1 is KGHSH, CDR2 LQKENI. The CDR3 spans 16 residues. CDR3 residues: CASSPSPTRLKNIQYF. The CDR3 bases are TGTGCCAGCTCCCCAAGTCCTACGAGACTGAAAAACATTCAGTACTTC. Variable domain in full (rest from reference TRBV18 and TRBJ2-4): NAGVMQNPRHLVRRRGQEARLRCSPMKGHSHVYWYRQLPEEGLKFMVYLQKENIIDESGMPKERFSAEFPKEGPSILRIQQVVRGDSAAYFCASSPSPTRLKNIQYFGAGTRLSVL.

V usage is TRBV3-1 (or the pseudogene TRBV3-2) and J usage is TRBJ1-4, with D maybe TRBD1 (6 bases). V was trimmed by 5 bases and J by 3 bases, leaving 10 bases between them. This CDR3 comprises 14 residues. The V gene's germline CDR1 is LGHDT and CDR2 YNNKEL (reference sequence). The CDR3 region is CASSAGAANEKLFF. CDR3 sequence (DNA): TGTGCCAGCAGCGCAGGGGCGGCTAATGAAAAACTGTTTTTT.

This chain joins TRBV29-1 and TRBJ2-7; 7 bases fit TRBD1. CDR1 and CDR2 from the germline V gene are SQVTM and ANQGSEA. V gave up 5 bases and J gave up 6 bases; unmatched junction bases: 7. This CDR3 comprises 12 residues. The DNA for the CDR3 is TGCAGCGTTTCACTACAGGGGATCGAGCAGTACTTC. It translates to CSVSLQGIEQYF.

This clone came up once. The chain combines TRBV11-2 with TRBJ1-2; D remains ambiguous. Trimming shortened V by 5 bases and J by 5 bases, and 15 bases separated the two germline ends. CDR3 length equals 14 residues. Germline values: CDR1 SGHAT, CDR2 FQNNGV. The CDR3 DNA reads TGTGCCAGCAGCGGTCCGGGAAGGAGGTATGGCTACACCTTC. Translation: CASSGPGRRYGYTF.

This clone appeared a few times. This sequence joins TRBV6-4 and TRBJ2-3, with TRBD2 matching over 8 bases. The J segment lost 0 bases and the V segment lost 4 bases, leaving 0 bases of the junction unmatched. Germline values: CDR1 MRHNA, CDR2 SNTAGT. CDR3 size: 14 residues. CDR3 sequence (DNA): TGTGCCAGCAGTGCTAGCGGGAGCACAGATACGCAGTATTTT. Its translation: CASSASGSTDTQYF.

The chain has TRBV7-3 and TRBJ2-6; D is possibly TRBD1 (5 bases). The CDR3 extends over 17 amino acids. Per germline, CDR1 SGHTA and CDR2 FQGTGA. Trimming pared 5 bases from V and 1 base from J, leaving 15 bases between. CDR3 residues: CASSKGAVLSGANVLTF. The DNA of the CDR3 is TGTGCCAGCAGCAAAGGGGCAGTCCTGTCTGGGGCCAACGTCCTGACTTTC.

The chain links TRBV11-3 to TRBJ2-1; the match to TRBD2 covers 16 bases. This CDR3 is 17 amino acids long. V dropped 5 bases and J dropped 6; count of bases not matched to a gene: 7. In germline, CDR1 is SGHNT, CDR2 YENEEA. The chain's CDR3 is CASSIGTSGGEVNEQFF. DNA for the CDR3: TGTGCCAGCAGCATCGGGACTAGCGGGGGGGAAGTCAATGAGCAGTTCTTC.

J is TRBJ2-5 and V is TRBV24-1, with 9 bases identical to TRBD1. The V segment lost 4 bases and the J segment 5 bases; nucleotides outside the gene matches: 7. The CDR3 loop spans 15 amino acids. Germline CDR1 KGHDR, CDR2 SFDVKD. The CDR3 DNA sequence: TGTGCCACCAGTGACCTGGACAGGGGAAGCGAGACCCAGTACTTC. Its protein is CATSDLDRGSETQYF.

The rearrangement joins TRBV19 to TRBJ2-2; TRBD2 matches 8 bases. Germline V gene data show CDR1 as LNHDA and CDR2 as SQIVND (reference sequence). Trimming took 2 bases from V and 6 from J; bases not matched to a gene: 5. The CDR3 has 15 residues. CDR3 protein: CASSIKSGSSGELFF. CDR3 bases: TGTGCCAGTAGTATAAAGAGCGGGAGTTCCGGGGAGCTGTTTTTT.

V gene TRBV6-2 or TRBV6-3 combines with J gene TRBJ1-1; TRBD1 might be the D (6 bases). V was shortened by 6 bases and J by 1 base, with 18 bases between the two germline ends. Germline CDR1 MNHEY, CDR2 SVGEGT. The CDR3 runs to 16 residues. CDR3 DNA: TGTGCCAGCAGCCCTCTGCTACGACAGGAGAACACTGAAGCTTTCTTT. It is translated as CASSPLLRQENTEAFF.

The chain joins TRBV5-1 to TRBJ1-3; D is undetermined. This CDR3 contains 14 residues. V was shortened by 0 bases and J by 8 bases, with 12 bases between the two germline ends. Germline V gives CDR1 SGHRS, CDR2 YFSETQ. The chain's CDR3 is CASSLAGQEDTIYF. In DNA, the CDR3 is TGCGCCAGCAGCTTGGCCGGGCAGGAGGACACCATATATTTT.

This chain joins TRBV29-1 and TRBJ2-5; no reliable D call. The CDR3 runs to 15 residues. In germline, CDR1 is SQVTM, CDR2 ANQGSEA. V dropped 5 bases and J dropped 2 bases, with 18 bases sitting between them. This CDR3 is CSVLGLSARQETQYF. CDR3 coding DNA: TGCAGCGTTCTCGGCCTGAGCGCCAGACAAGAGACCCAGTACTTC.

The chain couples TRBV18 to TRBJ2-1; 11 positions agree with TRBD2. This CDR3 spans 15 amino acids. Germline CDR1 KGHSH, CDR2 LQKENI. The junction had 3 bases not matched to a gene; V was cut back by 1 base and J by 7 bases. CDR3 amino acids: CASSPQASGGNEQFF. The CDR3 bases are TGTGCCAGCTCACCACAGGCTAGCGGGGGGAATGAGCAGTTCTTC.